One and the same sample provided the 24 T cell receptor beta chains below, sequenced in a study of T cells in Graves' hyperthyroidism and ophthalmopathy. TCR beta CDR3 sequences were amplified from RNA transcripts. The study used the HTBI primer set for a first-round RT-PCR of the TCR CDR3. TCRdb analysed the multiplex PCR reads with MiXCR anew, one entry per CDR3 protein. Here the sample spans hundreds of thousands of distinct CDR3 sequences, around 13% being singletons. The sequenced material came from blood. These receptors were taken from a woman in her thirties with Graves' hyperthyroidism that later progressed to Graves' ophthalmopathy.

This rearrangement joins TRBV28 to TRBJ1-6; tentatively, D is TRBD1 (6 bases). V lost 6 bases and J 0 bases, leaving 18 bases between the germline ends. The CDR3 covers 18 residues. CDR1 and CDR2 from the germline V gene are MDHEN and SYDVKM. Here the CDR3 DNA reads TGTGCCAGCAGCGGGGGCAAGGGGCCCAACTCCTATAATTCACCCCTCCACTTT. Amino acid sequence: CASSGGKGPNSYNSPLHF.

This clonotype showed up many times. This chain joins TRBV12-3 or TRBV12-4 and TRBJ2-5; D may be TRBD2 (6 bases). With 6 bases removed from V and 0 bases from J, the gap between germline ends came to 8 bases. The CDR3 sequence is 13 residues long. This chain's CDR3 is CASSRDYQETQYF. DNA of the CDR3: TGTGCCAGCAGCCGGGACTACCAAGAGACCCAGTACTTC.

For this clonotype: With a much larger clone just one base away, this may be a read error. This sequence joins TRBV18 and TRBJ2-3; tentatively, D is TRBD1 or TRBD2 (6 bases each). Germline V gene data show CDR1 as KGHSH and CDR2 as LQKENI. The CDR3 covers 16 residues. The CDR3 DNA is TGTGCCAGCCCACCACGGACGGGGGCAAAAACAGATACGCAGTATTTT. It codes for CASPPRTGAKTDTQYF.

This clonotype was counted many times. The rearrangement links TRBV12-3 or TRBV12-4 to TRBJ2-1; 13 bases match TRBD2. The CDR3 is made up of 14 amino acids. Trimming cost V 6 bases and J 8 bases; bases outside gene matches: 4. The CDR3 is CASRWTSGSYEQFF. The CDR3 DNA reads as TGTGCCAGCAGGTGGACTAGCGGGAGTTATGAGCAGTTCTTC.

The V call is TRBV28, the J call TRBJ2-2, with 8 bases lining up with TRBD1. Germline CDR1 is MDHEN and CDR2 is SYDVKM. CDR3 length: 15 amino acids. J gave up 4 bases and V 6 bases, and 7 bases lay outside the gene matches. The CDR3 region has the DNA TGTGCCAGCAGCTGGCAGGGGGCAGGCACCGGGGAGCTGTTTTTT. This sequence encodes CASSWQGAGTGELFF.

This clonotype has at least ten counts. In DNA, the CDR3 is TGTGCCTGGAAAGGACAGGGTAGGCAGCCCCAGCATTTT. This gives the protein CAWKGQGRQPQHF. V gene TRBV30 combines with J gene TRBJ1-5, with TRBD1 matching 8 bases. The J segment lost 7 bases and the V segment lost 4 bases, leaving 6 bases of the junction unmatched. Germline CDR1 is GTSNPN and CDR2 is SVGIG (reference sequence). The CDR3 runs to 13 residues.

This clonotype was recorded many times. This chain connects TRBV7-2 to TRBJ1-3; D gene ambiguous. Germline CDR1 SGHTA, CDR2 FQGNSA. This CDR3 is built from 16 residues. V was cut by 5 bases and J by 0 bases, with 14 bases left in between. In nucleotides, the CDR3 is TGTGCCAGCAGCCCGAACCCCGGGAACTCTGGAAACACCATATATTTT. This encodes CASSPNPGNSGNTIYF.

This clonotype was seen only once. This chain connects TRBV30 to TRBJ2-3; the D gene could be TRBD1 or TRBD2 (5 bases each). Germline V CDR1 and CDR2: GTSNPN, SVGIG (reference sequence). V shed 2 bases and J shed 6 bases, with 12 bases lying between them. This CDR3 has 13 amino acids. Here the CDR3 reads CAWSLGGDDTQYF. The CDR3 nucleotides read TGTGCCTGGAGTTTAGGTGGGGACGATACGCAGTATTTT.

This clonotype was counted between two and nine times. J is TRBJ1-5 and V is TRBV7-2; no reliable D call. The CDR3 is made up of 16 amino acids. Germline CDR1 SGHTA, CDR2 FQGNSA. V dropped 2 bases and J dropped 0 bases, with 11 bases sitting between them. The CDR3 coding sequence is TGTGCCAGCAGCTTAACGGTAGGGTATAGCAATCAGCCCCAGCATTTT. Translation: CASSLTVGYSNQPQHF.

This clonotype was detected ten times or more. The chain combines TRBV12-3 or TRBV12-4 with TRBJ2-2, with D unresolved. V was trimmed by 7 bases and J by 6 bases, leaving 9 bases between them. The CDR3 is 12 residues long. The CDR3 spells CASIATPGELFF. The CDR3 region has the DNA TGTGCCAGCATTGCGACCCCCGGGGAGCTGTTTTTT.

This sequence joins TRBV11-2 and TRBJ2-7, with 12 positions matching TRBD2. V lost 1 base and J lost 6; bases outside the gene matches: 7. The CDR3 has 16 residues. Germline CDR1 SGHAT, CDR2 FQNNGV. CDR3 nucleotides: TGTGCCAGCAGCTTAGCCCCTAGCGGGAGGGCCTTCGAGCAGTACTTC. Translation gives CASSLAPSGRAFEQYF.

V usage is TRBV5-1 and J usage is TRBJ2-7; the match to TRBD1 covers 12 bases. CDR1 and CDR2 from the germline V gene are SGHRS and YFSETQ. V was clipped by 4 bases and J by 3 bases; unmatched bases: 14. The CDR3 consists of 18 residues. CDR3 bases: TGCGCCAGCAGCCCTTTAGGACCGGGACAGGGGGCCGGCTACGAGCAGTACTTC. Translation gives CASSPLGPGQGAGYEQYF.

This clonotype was seen at least ten times. The chain combines TRBV11-3 with TRBJ2-7, with D possibly being TRBD1 (6 bases). The CDR3 sequence is 14 residues long. Per germline, CDR1 SGHNT and CDR2 YENEEA. The V end was cut by 5 bases, the J end by 3 bases, with 14 bases between. Written as DNA, the CDR3 is TGTGCCAGCAGCAATACAGGGTTGGTCTACGAGCAGTACTTC. Residues: CASSNTGLVYEQYF.

This clonotype was detected many times. The V and J genes are TRBV29-1 and TRBJ1-1; perhaps TRBD1 as D (5 bases). This CDR3 has 13 residues. Germline values: CDR1 SQVTM, CDR2 ANQGSEA. Trimming cost V 4 bases and J 6 bases, with 15 bases left between them. CDR3: CSVVSGGWAEAFF. In DNA form, the CDR3 reads TGCAGCGTTGTCTCCGGGGGATGGGCTGAAGCTTTCTTT.

This clonotype was found many times. The V gene is TRBV7-8, the J gene TRBJ2-1, with 8 bases aligning to TRBD2. J was trimmed by 9 bases and V by 5 bases; bases with no gene match: 6. This CDR3 is built from 13 residues. The V gene's germline CDR1 is SGHVS and CDR2 FQNEAQ. The CDR3 here is CASSPGLEGEQFF. The CDR3 region has the DNA TGTGCCAGCAGCCCGGGACTAGAGGGTGAGCAGTTCTTC.

This chain joins TRBV7-9 and TRBJ2-5; 12 bases are a match to TRBD2. The CDR3 is 15 amino acids. V dropped 4 bases and J dropped 3; count of bases not matched to a gene: 3. In germline, CDR1 is SEHNR, CDR2 FQNEAQ (reference sequence). CDR3 sequence reads: CASSWTSGIEETQYF. The CDR3 bases are TGTGCCAGCAGCTGGACTAGCGGGATTGAAGAGACCCAGTACTTC. Full variable domain (rest looked up from reference TRBV7-9 and TRBJ2-5): DTGVSQNPRHKITKRGQNVTFRCDPISEHNRLYWYRQTLGQGPEFLTYFQNEAQLEKSRLLSDRFSAERPKGSFSTLEIQRTEQGDSAMYLCASSWTSGIEETQYFGPGTRLLVL.

This clonotype was seen ten or more times. The genes are TRBV28 and TRBJ1-3; D remains unclear. The CDR3 has 13 amino acids. The V end was cut by 6 bases, the J end by 4 bases, with 10 bases between. Germline assignment: CDR1 MDHEN and CDR2 SYDVKM. CDR3 bases: TGTGCCAGCAGGGACTTCTCCGGAAACACCATATATTTT. It yields the protein CASRDFSGNTIYF.

This clonotype was detected ten times or more. The chain has TRBV6-5 and TRBJ2-6; TRBD2 might be the D (6 bases). V lost 5 bases, J lost 0 bases, and 23 bases lay in between. The germline V gene encodes CDR1 MNHEY and CDR2 SVGAGI. This CDR3 has 20 residues. The CDR3 spells CASSPRGSGWTNSGANVLTF. Here the CDR3 DNA reads TGTGCCAGCAGTCCTCGGGGCTCAGGGTGGACTAACTCTGGGGCCAACGTCCTGACTTTC.

In this sample, this clonotype turned up a few times. The rearrangement joins TRBV4-1 to TRBJ2-7; no clear D gene. The length of the CDR3 is 15 residues. Trimming left V 5 bases short and J 4 bases short, with 18 bases between. CDR1 MGHRA and CDR2 YSYEKL come from the germline V gene. The CDR3 spells CASSRERALEYEQYF. In DNA form, the CDR3 reads TGCGCCAGCAGCAGGGAACGGGCGCTTGAATACGAGCAGTACTTC.

V usage is TRBV5-1 and J usage is TRBJ2-2; weak D call: TRBD1 (6 bases). The end of the DNA is better explained by TRBJ1-1, so the J call may be wrong. The CDR3 has 18 amino acids. CDR1 and CDR2 (germline): SGHRS, YFSETQ. The CDR3, as DNA: TGCGCCAGCAGCCCAAATTCACAGGGACTTAGTCAGGGCCGGGGAGCTTTCTTT. This codes for CASSPNSQGLSQGRGAFF.

There are many counts of this clonotype. The gene calls are TRBV5-1 and TRBJ1-2; 11 bases are shared with TRBD1. The germline V gene has CDR1 SGHRS and CDR2 YFSETQ. This CDR3 spans 14 amino acids. Trimming removed 2 bases from V and 7 bases from J; junction bases left unmatched: 4. As DNA, the CDR3 is TGCGCCAGCAGCTTACGGACAGGGGGCGGTGGCTACACCTTC. It yields the protein CASSLRTGGGGYTF.

This clonotype was counted at least ten times. The chain has TRBV7-9 and TRBJ2-5; D is ambiguous. Germline V gene lookup returns CDR1 SEHNR and CDR2 FQNEAQ (reference sequence). Trimming left V 6 bases short and J 5 bases short, with 4 bases between. This CDR3 has 10 residues. The CDR3 loop reads CASSHETQYF. As DNA, the CDR3 is TGTGCCAGCAGTCACGAGACCCAGTACTTC.

There are many counts of this clonotype. The V and J genes are TRBV3-1 and TRBJ2-5; 8 bases are shared with TRBD2. V trimming: 5 bases; J trimming: 5 bases; junction bases outside the gene matches: 7. The CDR3 totals 14 residues. Germline-derived CDR1 and CDR2 are LGHDT and YNNKEL (reference sequence). The CDR3: CASSEPGLEETQYF. The DNA of the CDR3 is TGTGCCAGCAGCGAACCGGGACTAGAGGAGACCCAGTACTTC.

This clonotype was observed at least ten times. CDR3 sequence: CASSFSLAGPDTQYF. DNA for the CDR3: TGCGCCAGCAGCTTCAGTTTAGCGGGACCGGATACGCAGTATTTT. The J gene is TRBJ2-3, the V gene TRBV5-1; 8 nucleotides agree with TRBD2. The V gene end was trimmed by 2 bases and the J gene end by 6 bases; junction bases not matched to a gene: 8. This CDR3 has 15 residues. Germline lookup yields CDR1 SGHRS and CDR2 YFSETQ.